One sample yielded the 14 T cell receptor beta chains listed below, sequenced in a study of T cells of healthy individuals. TCRdb re-analysed the 5' RACE reads in MiXCR, keeping a single row per CDR3 protein. The table shows under 70,000 distinct CDR3 sequences, with about 14% occurring only once. The receptors originated from a human donor in good health.

This clonotype has more than one count but fewer than ten. The V gene is TRBV10-2, the J gene TRBJ2-3; 8 bases map to TRBD2. CDR1 and CDR2 (germline): WSHSY, SAAADI. V was clipped by 7 bases and J by 10 bases; unmatched bases: 13. This CDR3 has 14 residues. The CDR3, as DNA: TGCGCCAGCAACCCTCGAGCGGGAGCTTTACCGCAGTATTTT. Translation gives CASNPRAGALPQYF.

The V and J genes are TRBV12-5 and TRBJ2-5; the D is unclear. The CDR3 contains 13 residues. Germline CDR1 reads LGHNT; CDR2 reads FRNRAP. With 2 bases removed from V and 5 bases from J, the gap between germline ends came to 9 bases. For the CDR3, the DNA is TGTGCTAGTGGTTTGTTGGCCGGTGAGACCCAGTACTTC. This sequence encodes CASGLLAGETQYF.

The J gene is TRBJ2-7, the V gene TRBV7-2; 7 bases are a match to TRBD1. The CDR3 is made up of 15 amino acids. The germline gives CDR1 SGHTA, CDR2 FQGNSA. V shed 4 bases, J shed 2 bases, and the junction held 8 bases outside the gene matches. The CDR3 coding sequence is TGTGCCAGCAGCTATACGACAGGGACCACCTACGAGCAGTACTTC. This sequence encodes CASSYTTGTTYEQYF.

DNA for the CDR3: TGTGCCAGCAGCTTCTCCAGGGCGGTGGGAGATACGCAGTATTTT. Protein sequence: CASSFSRAVGDTQYF. The rearrangement uses TRBV7-9 and TRBJ2-3, with D maybe TRBD1 (5 bases). This CDR3 is built from 15 residues. V was shortened by 3 bases and J by 5 bases, with 15 bases between the two germline ends. Germline V lookup: CDR1 SEHNR, CDR2 FQNEAQ (reference sequence).

This clonotype was observed a handful of times. The rearrangement links TRBV20-1 to TRBJ2-1; 10 bases are shared with TRBD2. Losses at the gene ends were 0 bases for V and 8 bases for J; bases not matched to a gene: 7. The germline V gene has CDR1 DFQATT and CDR2 SNEGSKA (reference sequence). CDR3 length: 15 amino acids. This chain's CDR3 is CSARDLASGSYEQFF. The CDR3 DNA reads TGCAGTGCTAGAGATTTGGCTAGCGGGAGTTATGAGCAGTTCTTC.

This clonotype appeared many times. The V and J genes are TRBV7-8 and TRBJ2-5; 7 bases align to TRBD2. Germline loops: CDR1 SGHVS, CDR2 FQNEAQ. The trim removed 5 bases at V and 5 bases at J, leaving 17 bases unmatched. The CDR3 totals 17 residues. CDR3 in DNA: TGTGCCAGCAGCCCGGCGGCAGCGGGACCCCTCGGGGAGACCCAGTACTTC. Translated, it gives CASSPAAAGPLGETQYF.

This clonotype occurred many times. This chain joins TRBV7-2 and TRBJ2-7; 10 bases are shared with TRBD2. This CDR3 has 15 amino acids. V lost 5 bases, J lost 2 bases, and 6 bases stayed unmatched. Germline V gene data show CDR1 as SGHTA and CDR2 as FQGNSA. CDR3 sequence: CASSLRTSGPYEQYF. CDR3 in DNA: TGTGCCAGCAGCCTAAGGACTAGCGGACCCTACGAGCAGTACTTC. The full variable domain, in which reference TRBV7-2 and TRBJ2-7 provide the parts outside the CDR3, is GAGVSQSPSNKVTEKGKDVELRCDPISGHTALYWYRQSLGQGLEFLIYFQGNSAPDKSGLPSDRFSAERTGGSVSTLTIQRTQQEDSAVYLCASSLRTSGPYEQYFGPGTRLTVT.

This clonotype was observed a few times. This sequence joins TRBV13 and TRBJ1-2; TRBD1 matches at 9 bases. V shed 4 bases and J 1 base; nucleotides not matched to a gene: 4. The CDR3 sequence is 15 residues long. Looked up from germline, CDR1 is PRHDT and CDR2 is FYEKMQ (reference sequence). The CDR3 region is CASSSPGQGNYGYTF. The DNA for the CDR3 is TGTGCCAGCAGCTCACCGGGACAGGGTAACTATGGCTACACCTTC.

This clonotype has only a few counts. This chain joins TRBV7-3 and TRBJ2-1; D possibly corresponds to TRBD2 (7 bases). The CDR3 length is 15 residues. Trimming took 8 bases from V and 7 from J, leaving 21 bases between them. The germline gives CDR1 SGHTA, CDR2 FQGTGA. CDR3 in amino acids: CASCLPGGPENEQFF. In DNA, the CDR3 is TGTGCCAGCTGCCTCCCCGGGGGGCCGGAAAATGAGCAGTTCTTC.

This clonotype was found many times. The V gene is TRBV7-8, the J gene TRBJ2-3; unclear D gene. Germline assignment: CDR1 SGHVS and CDR2 FQNEAQ. This CDR3 region has 12 residues. V lost 3 bases, J lost 4 bases, and 5 bases lay in between. This CDR3 reads CASSFSADTQYF. CDR3 DNA: TGTGCCAGCAGCTTCTCGGCAGATACGCAGTATTTT. Complete variable domain (other parts from reference TRBV7-8 and TRBJ2-3): GAGVSQSPRYKVAKRGQDVALRCDPISGHVSLFWYQQALGQGPEFLTYFQNEAQLDKSGLPSDRFFAERPEGSVSTLKIQRTQQEDSAVYLCASSFSADTQYFGPGTRLTVL.

Many counts were recorded for this clonotype. This sequence joins TRBV6-2 or TRBV6-3 and TRBJ1-5, with 7 bases that match TRBD1. Germline lookup yields CDR1 MNHEY and CDR2 SVGEGT. The V segment lost 6 bases and the J segment 0 bases; nucleotides outside the gene matches: 11. This CDR3 region has 17 residues. The CDR3 sequence is CASSLRDRRISNQPQHF. The CDR3 nucleotides are TGTGCCAGCAGCCTCCGGGACAGACGAATTAGCAATCAGCCCCAGCATTTT.

This clonotype was counted at least ten times. J is TRBJ2-3 and V is TRBV4-1; TRBD2 matches 12 bases. V was pared by 5 bases and J by 5 bases, with 5 bases of the junction left unmatched. The CDR3 totals 15 residues. CDR1 and CDR2 from the germline V gene are MGHRA and YSYEKL. CDR3 bases: TGCGCCAGCAGCTTATCGACTAGCGGGAGAGATACGCAGTATTTT. Translating it yields CASSLSTSGRDTQYF.

This rearrangement joins TRBV7-8 to TRBJ2-6; 9 bases are a match to TRBD2. The CDR3 totals 19 residues. The germline CDR1 and CDR2 sequences are SGHVS and FQNEAQ. The junction had 11 bases not matched to a gene; V was cut back by 5 bases and J by 0 bases. The DNA for the CDR3 is TGTGCCAGCAGCAAGAAAGGACTAGCGCTAAGCTCTGGGGCCAACGTCCTGACTTTC. Translated: CASSKKGLALSSGANVLTF.

This clonotype was seen repeatedly, ten times or more. The chain recombines TRBV29-1 with TRBJ2-7; 10 nucleotides align to TRBD2. CDR1 is SQVTM, CDR2 ANQGSEA, per germline. The CDR3 is 14 residues long. The V gene end was trimmed by 4 bases and the J gene end by 6 bases; junction bases not matched to a gene: 9. The CDR3 DNA reads TGCAGCGTTGCGGCTAGCGGGAGTTTTGGCGAGCAGTACTTC. As protein: CSVAASGSFGEQYF.